This T cell receptor beta chain was captured in a study of regulatory T cells in long-lasting Graves disease. Study-level results: Sharing of public clonotypes was greater in persistent patients (roughly 2,900) than in new patients (almost 1,000).

This clonotype showed up many times. Its antigen is not identified. The time point is: newly diagnosed GD, antithyroid drugs for less than 3 months. Extracted PBMC RNA gave rise to the TCR library. CDR3-region Arm-PCR and iRepertoire HTBI primers produced the TCR beta libraries. Authors' methods: Sample data revealed about 62 TRBV and 14 TRBJ segments. TCRdb re-called the multiplex PCR reads with MiXCR, one entry per CDR3 protein. The V and J calls were not made by the authors but by TCRdb's processing. The sample includes under 700,000 distinct CDR3 sequences, 15% to 20% seen only once; the top ten take approximately 25%. This sample was also put to use in a study of T cells in Graves' hyperthyroidism and ophthalmopathy. Per that study: The TCR CDR3 was amplified in a first-round RT-PCR using the HTBI primer set.

Sequencing was performed on peripheral blood mononuclear cells (PBMCs), taken at new diagnosis, from a patient treated with antithyroid drugs. The receptor was derived from a woman aged 40-65 years with Graves disease.

The CDR3 DNA reads as TGTGCCAGCAGCTATGGGATTTTATCGAGCTCCTACAATGAGCAGTTCTTC. It encodes CASSYGILSSSYNEQFF. The gene calls are TRBV11-2 and TRBJ2-1; no clear D gene. CDR1 SGHAT and CDR2 FQNNGV come from the germline V gene. The CDR3 loop spans 17 amino acids. V was shortened by 4 bases and J by 0 bases, with 16 bases between the two germline ends.